This T cell receptor beta chain was identified during a study of T cell responses to AZD1222 COVID-19 vaccine. The CDR3 is made up of 13 amino acids. CDR1 is SGHNT and CDR2 is YYREEE in the germline V gene (reference sequence). V shed 3 bases and J 2 bases; nucleotides not matched to a gene: 0. This clone showed up just once. Its antigen is undetermined. Study results and caveats: Increases in Spike-specific TCR breadth and depth were seen after two AZD1222 doses. Nearly half of spike-specific TCRs reportedly target unmutated variant regions.

TCRdb's copy holds only in-frame clones and misses some; the assay was immunoSEQ multiplex PCR. Here the sample spans about 120,000 clones, roughly 90% being singletons. The TCR was taken from an adult in good health. The chain uses TRBV5-4 and TRBJ2-7; 9 positions match TRBD1. Sequencing used peripheral blood, obtained on day 0 of AZD1222 vaccination. The CDR3 region is CASSWTGAYEQYF. Here the CDR3 DNA reads TGTGCCAGCAGCTGGACAGGGGCCTACGAGCAGTACTTC.